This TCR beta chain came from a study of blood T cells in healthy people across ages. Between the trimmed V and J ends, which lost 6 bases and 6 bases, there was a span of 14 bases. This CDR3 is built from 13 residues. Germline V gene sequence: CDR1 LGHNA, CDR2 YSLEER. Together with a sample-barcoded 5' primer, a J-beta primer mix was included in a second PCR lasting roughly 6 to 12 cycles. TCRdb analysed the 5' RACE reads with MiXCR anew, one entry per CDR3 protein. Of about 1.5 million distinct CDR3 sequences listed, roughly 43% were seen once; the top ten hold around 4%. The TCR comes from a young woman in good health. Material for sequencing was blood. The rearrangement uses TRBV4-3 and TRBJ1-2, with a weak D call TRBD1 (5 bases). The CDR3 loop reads CASSFGGRNGYTF. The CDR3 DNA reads TGCGCCAGCAGTTTCGGGGGACGAAATGGCTACACCTTC.